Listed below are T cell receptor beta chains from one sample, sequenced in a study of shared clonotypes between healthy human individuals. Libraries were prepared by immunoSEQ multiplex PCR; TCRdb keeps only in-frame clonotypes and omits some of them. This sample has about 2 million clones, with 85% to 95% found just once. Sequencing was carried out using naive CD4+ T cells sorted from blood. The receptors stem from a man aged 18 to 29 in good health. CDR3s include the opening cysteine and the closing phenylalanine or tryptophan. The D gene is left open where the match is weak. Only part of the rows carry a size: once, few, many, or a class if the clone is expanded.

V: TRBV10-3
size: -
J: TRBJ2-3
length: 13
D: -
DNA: TGTGCCATCAGTGAGTTCGGTAGGGATACGCAGTATTTT
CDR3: CAISEFGRDTQYF

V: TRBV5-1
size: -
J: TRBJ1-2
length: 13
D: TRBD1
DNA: TGCGCCAGCAGCGCGAGACAGGGAGGCGGCTACACCTTC
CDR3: CASSARQGGGYTF

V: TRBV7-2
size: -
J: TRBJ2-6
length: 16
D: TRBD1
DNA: TGTGCCAGCAGCCTAACCGGGACAGCTGGGGCCAACGTCCTGACTTTC
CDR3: CASSLTGTAGANVLTF

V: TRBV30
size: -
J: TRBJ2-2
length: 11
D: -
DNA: TGTGCCTGGCAGGGATTCGGGGAGCTGTTTTTT
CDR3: CAWQGFGELFF

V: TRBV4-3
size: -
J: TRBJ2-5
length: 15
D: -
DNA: TGCGCCAGCAGCCAAGATCTTGGACTCTCGGAGACCCAGTACTTC
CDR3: CASSQDLGLSETQYF

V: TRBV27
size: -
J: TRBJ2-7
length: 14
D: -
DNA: TGTGCCAGCAGTCCCCTGGGGACCGTCTACGAGCAGTACTTC
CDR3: CASSPLGTVYEQYF

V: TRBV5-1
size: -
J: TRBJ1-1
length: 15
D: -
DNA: TGCGCCAGCAGCTTGGTAATGACTGAGAACACTGAAGCTTTCTTT
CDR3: CASSLVMTENTEAFF

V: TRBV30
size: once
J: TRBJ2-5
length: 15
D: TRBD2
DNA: TGTGCCTGGACGTTGACTAGCGGGGCGAAAGAGACCCAGTACTTC
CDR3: CAWTLTSGAKETQYF

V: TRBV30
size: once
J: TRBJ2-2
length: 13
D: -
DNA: TGTGCCTGGAGCGCTCGCGGGCCCGGGGAGCTGTTTTTT
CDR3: CAWSARGPGELFF

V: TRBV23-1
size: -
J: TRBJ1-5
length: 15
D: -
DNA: TGCGCCAGCAGCTCAGGAGCAGGGTCGAATCAGCCCCAGCATTTT
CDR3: CASSSGAGSNQPQHF

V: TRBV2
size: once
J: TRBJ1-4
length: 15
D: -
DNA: TGTGCCAGCAGTGTGGGGGGGAAGCCTGGCGAAAAACTGTTTTTT
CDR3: CASSVGGKPGEKLFF

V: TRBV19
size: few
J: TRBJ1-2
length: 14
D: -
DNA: TGTGCCAGTAGGCAGTCAGGACTCCGCTATGGCTACACCTTC
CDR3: CASRQSGLRYGYTF

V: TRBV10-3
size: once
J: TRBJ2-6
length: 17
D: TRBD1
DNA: TGTGCCATCACAACCGGGACAGGGGGCGCTGGGGCCAACGTCCTGACTTTC
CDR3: CAITTGTGGAGANVLTF

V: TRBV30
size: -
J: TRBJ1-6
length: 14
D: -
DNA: TGTGCCTGGACCCCAGGGGACTATAATTCACCCCTCCACTTT
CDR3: CAWTPGDYNSPLHF

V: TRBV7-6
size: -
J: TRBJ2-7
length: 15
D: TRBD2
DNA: TGTGCCAGCAGCCGAATAGCGGGCCACTCCTACGAGCAGTACTTC
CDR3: CASSRIAGHSYEQYF

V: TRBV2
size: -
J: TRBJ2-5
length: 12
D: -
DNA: TGTGCCAGCAGTGTATTCCAAGAGACCCAGTACTTC
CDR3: CASSVFQETQYF

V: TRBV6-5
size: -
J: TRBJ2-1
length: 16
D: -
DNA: TGTGCCAGCAGTTACTTTAGGGGGAGAATGATCAATGAGCAGTTCTTC
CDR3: CASSYFRGRMINEQFF

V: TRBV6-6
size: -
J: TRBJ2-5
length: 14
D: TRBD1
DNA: TGTGCCAGCAGTTACTCACAGGGGGCCGAGACCCAGTACTTC
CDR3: CASSYSQGAETQYF

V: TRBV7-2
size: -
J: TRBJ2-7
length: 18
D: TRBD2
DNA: TGTGCCAGCAGCCCGTCCAATCCGGGAGGTGGTGGATCCTACGAGCAGTACTTC
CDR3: CASSPSNPGGGGSYEQYF

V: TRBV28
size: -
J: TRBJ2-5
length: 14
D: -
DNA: TGTGCCAGCAGCACCAACGACCCCCTCAAGACCCAGTACTTC
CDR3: CASSTNDPLKTQYF

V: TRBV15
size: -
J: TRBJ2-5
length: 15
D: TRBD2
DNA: TGTGCCACCAGCAGAGGGACTAGCTTGTCAGAGACCCAGTACTTC
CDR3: CATSRGTSLSETQYF

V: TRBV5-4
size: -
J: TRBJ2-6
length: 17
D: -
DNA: TGTGCCAGCAGCCGCACCGGGACAAACTCTGGGGCCAACGTCCTGACTTTC
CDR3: CASSRTGTNSGANVLTF

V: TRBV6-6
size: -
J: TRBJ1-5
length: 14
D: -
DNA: TGTGCCAGCAGTTCCCCGGGGAGCAATCAGCCCCAGCATTTT
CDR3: CASSSPGSNQPQHF

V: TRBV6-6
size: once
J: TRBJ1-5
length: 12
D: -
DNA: TGTGCCAGCAGAAAATCAATGGAGCCCCAGCATTTT
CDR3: CASRKSMEPQHF

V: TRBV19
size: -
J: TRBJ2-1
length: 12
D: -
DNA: TGTGCCAGTAGTATCAGGGTAGGTGAGCAGTTCTTC
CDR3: CASSIRVGEQFF

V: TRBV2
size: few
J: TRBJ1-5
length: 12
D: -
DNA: TGTGCCAGCGCAGGGGGCAATCAGCCCCAGCATTTT
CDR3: CASAGGNQPQHF

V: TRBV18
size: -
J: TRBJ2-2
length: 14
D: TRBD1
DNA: TGTGCCAGCTCCTCACAGGGGAGCACCGGGGAGCTGTTTTTT
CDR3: CASSSQGSTGELFF

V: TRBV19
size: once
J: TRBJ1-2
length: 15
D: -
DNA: TGTGCCAGTAGAGAGACCGTTCGGGGGCCCTATGGCTACACCTTC
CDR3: CASRETVRGPYGYTF

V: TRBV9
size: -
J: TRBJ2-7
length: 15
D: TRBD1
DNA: TGTGCCAGCAGCGTCCTGACAGGGGGCTCCTACGAGCAGTACTTC
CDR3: CASSVLTGGSYEQYF

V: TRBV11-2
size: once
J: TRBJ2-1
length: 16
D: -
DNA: TGTGCCAGCAGCACTACAGGGTCCGGCTCCTACAATGAGCAGTTCTTC
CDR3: CASSTTGSGSYNEQFF

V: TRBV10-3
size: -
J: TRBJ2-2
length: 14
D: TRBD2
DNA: TGTGCCACCACCGGGACTAGGGACACCGGGGAGCTGTTTTTT
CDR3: CATTGTRDTGELFF

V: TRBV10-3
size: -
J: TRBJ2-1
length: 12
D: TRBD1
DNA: TGTGCCATGCCTAACAGGGGGCATGAGCAGTTCTTC
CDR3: CAMPNRGHEQFF

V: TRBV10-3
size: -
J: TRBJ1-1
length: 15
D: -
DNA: TGTGCCATCAGGGCGGATAGGGGGGCGCCCACTGAAGCTTTCTTT
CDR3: CAIRADRGAPTEAFF

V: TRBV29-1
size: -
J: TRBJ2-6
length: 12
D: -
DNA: TGCAGCGCGGGAAGTGGGGCCAACGTCCTGACTTTC
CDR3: CSAGSGANVLTF

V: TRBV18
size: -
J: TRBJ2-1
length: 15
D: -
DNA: TGTGCCAGCTCACCACTTCCCGGACCTACCAATGAGCAGTTCTTC
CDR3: CASSPLPGPTNEQFF

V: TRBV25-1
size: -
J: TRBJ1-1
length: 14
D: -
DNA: TGTGCCAGCAGTGGGGGACACCTGAACACTGAAGCTTTCTTT
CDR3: CASSGGHLNTEAFF

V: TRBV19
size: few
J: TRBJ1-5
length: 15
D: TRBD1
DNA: TGTGCCAGTAGTCCCCGGGACAGCCCCTCGCGGCCCCAGCATTTT
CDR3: CASSPRDSPSRPQHF

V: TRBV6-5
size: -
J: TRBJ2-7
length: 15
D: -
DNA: TGTGCCAGCAGTTACTCGGGTAGGGGATCCGGGGAGCAGTACTTC
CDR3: CASSYSGRGSGEQYF

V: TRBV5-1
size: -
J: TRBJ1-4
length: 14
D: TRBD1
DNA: TGCGCCAGCAGAGCAACAGGGGGCAATGAAAAACTGTTTTTT
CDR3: CASRATGGNEKLFF

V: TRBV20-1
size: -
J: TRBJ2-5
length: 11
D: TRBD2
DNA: TGCAGTGCCCTGGAGACTAGCGCCCAGTACTTC
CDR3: CSALETSAQYF

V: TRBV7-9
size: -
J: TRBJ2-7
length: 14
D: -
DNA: TGTGCCAGCAGCTCATCAACAGACAGCTACGAGCAGTACTTC
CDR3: CASSSSTDSYEQYF